This is a list of T cell receptor beta chains from one sample in a study of T cells in Graves' hyperthyroidism and ophthalmopathy. Each CDR3 protein gets one entry after TCRdb re-called the multiplex PCR reads with MiXCR. This table has under 400,000 distinct CDR3 sequences, roughly 25% appearing once. The sequencing sample was made of blood. The receptor source for this set is a man in his fifties with Graves' hyperthyroidism. CDR3s include the opening cysteine and the closing phenylalanine or tryptophan. D genes are given only for firm matches. Expanded clones are given a class, and other clones once, few, many or no size at all.

TRBD1	many	TRBV2	TRBJ2-1	TGTGCCAGCAGTGATCTGGGACAGTACAATGAGCAGTTCTTC	CASSDLGQYNEQFF
-	-	TRBV10-3	TRBJ1-2	TGTGCCATCAGTGAACCCCCGTTCAGTCGGTCCAACTACACCTTC	CAISEPPFSRSNYTF
-	-	TRBV12-3/TRBV12-4	TRBJ2-3	TGTGCCAGCAGTAGGACGGTGGGCTTGGATACGCAGTATTTT	CASSRTVGLDTQYF
TRBD2	few	TRBV24-1	TRBJ2-2	TGTGCCACCAGTGATCCGGGAGGATCGAACACCGGGGAGCTGTTTTTT	CATSDPGGSNTGELFF
-	few	TRBV7-9	TRBJ2-5	TGTGCCAGCAGTTACAGGGACCAAGAGACCCAGTACTTC	CASSYRDQETQYF
TRBD1	many	TRBV27	TRBJ2-3	TGTGCCAGCAGACCTACAGGGGGAGATACGCAGTATTTT	CASRPTGGDTQYF
-	-	TRBV7-9	TRBJ2-3	TGTGCCAGCAGCCCGGTAGGGCGGGGTAGCACAGATACGCAGTATTTT	CASSPVGRGSTDTQYF
TRBD1	many	TRBV11-2	TRBJ2-7	TGTGCCAGCAGCCTGGACAGGTTGGGCTCCTACGAGCAGTACTTC	CASSLDRLGSYEQYF
TRBD2	-	TRBV24-1	TRBJ2-3	TGTGCCACCAGTGAACTGCTAGCGGGGAGAGCAGATACGCAGTATTTT	CATSELLAGRADTQYF
TRBD1	few	TRBV7-6	TRBJ1-2	TGTGCCAGCAGCTTAGACAGGGGCCCCTATGGCTACACCTTC	CASSLDRGPYGYTF
TRBD2	many	TRBV2	TRBJ2-7	TGTGCCAGCAAAGTGGCGAGCGGGAGTAACGAGCAGTACTTC	CASKVASGSNEQYF
-	few	TRBV12-3/TRBV12-4	TRBJ1-1	TGTGCCAGCAGTTCCTCAGAGAACACTGAAGCTTTCTTT	CASSSSENTEAFF
-	-	TRBV27	TRBJ2-2	TGTGCCAGCAGTACAAATAGCGGCACCGGGGAGCTGTTTTTT	CASSTNSGTGELFF
-	many	TRBV28	TRBJ2-3	TGTGCCACCAGTTCTGGGTATTCTAGCACAGATACGCAGTATTTT	CATSSGYSSTDTQYF
-	-	TRBV20-1	TRBJ2-5	TGCAGTGCTCCAAACTTGGGAGAGACCCAGTACTTC	CSAPNLGETQYF
-	few	TRBV20-1	TRBJ2-5	TGCAGTGCTAGTGCAGGGGCGGATGAGACCCAGTACTTC	CSASAGADETQYF
-	-	TRBV12-3/TRBV12-4	TRBJ2-2	TGTGCCAGTCTTGGGGGTGTTGGGGCGGGCCGGGAGCTGTTTTTT	CASLGGVGAGRELFF
TRBD2	-	TRBV12-3/TRBV12-4	TRBJ2-7	TGTGCCAGCAGCCTACATGCTGGGCTAGCGGAATACGAGCAGTACTTC	CASSLHAGLAEYEQYF
-	few	TRBV19	TRBJ2-7	TGTGCCAGTAGTAGGGGGCCCGACCCTCGGCAGTACTTC	CASSRGPDPRQYF
TRBD2	few	TRBV29-1	TRBJ2-3	TGCAGCGTTGAGTGGCGGGAGATCGGCACAGATACGCAGTATTTT	CSVEWREIGTDTQYF
-	many	TRBV7-8	TRBJ2-5	TGTGCCAGCAGCTTTAGTCAGGGCGGAAAGACCCAGTACTTC	CASSFSQGGKTQYF
TRBD1	many	TRBV11-2	TRBJ2-3	TGTGCCAGCAGCTTTGGACAGGCTAGCACAGATACGCAGTATTTT	CASSFGQASTDTQYF
TRBD1	many	TRBV3-1	TRBJ1-4	TGTGCCAGCAGCGTTACAGGGGGCGGTGAAAAACTGTTTTTT	CASSVTGGGEKLFF
-	many	TRBV7-2	TRBJ2-3	TGTGCCAGCAGCCTACAGGTCACAGATACGCAGTATTTT	CASSLQVTDTQYF
-	few	TRBV29-1	TRBJ1-2	TGCAGCGTTGGATCAGGAGGTGGCTACACCTTC	CSVGSGGGYTF
-	-	TRBV12-3/TRBV12-4	TRBJ2-3	TGTGCCAGCTGCAGGGCCTACACAGATACGCAGTATTTT	CASCRAYTDTQYF
-	-	TRBV29-1	TRBJ2-2	TGCAGCGTCGGCAGGGGTCTGAACACCGGGGAGCTGTTTTTT	CSVGRGLNTGELFF
-	few	TRBV6-2/TRBV6-3	TRBJ2-5	TGTGCCAGCAGTTTTTCATCGAGATCAGAGACCCAGTACTTC	CASSFSSRSETQYF
TRBD2	few	TRBV2	TRBJ2-7	TGTGCCAGCAGTGTAAAAGCGGGAGTAGGCAACGAGCAGTACTTC	CASSVKAGVGNEQYF
-	few	TRBV7-9	TRBJ2-5	TGTGCCAGCAGGTCGGATAACCAAGAGACCCAGTACTTC	CASRSDNQETQYF
TRBD2	-	TRBV7-2	TRBJ2-7	TGTGCCAGCAGCTTACTGGGTAGCGGGAGCAGCGAGCAGTACTTC	CASSLLGSGSSEQYF
-	-	TRBV11-2	TRBJ2-2	TGTGCCAGCAGCTTAGAATTGGGATTGGGGACCGGGGAGCTGTTTTTT	CASSLELGLGTGELFF
-	few	TRBV3-1	TRBJ2-6	TGTGCCAGCAGCCAAGAAAGGGGGGTAGGGGCCAACGTCCTGACTTTC	CASSQERGVGANVLTF